This T cell receptor (beta chain) was obtained from a study of OX40 agonist ivuxolimab in advanced cancers. The study's findings and limits: More expanded clones were seen, on average, in CD8+ T cells than in CD4+. Part of the nonresponder group also had normalized T-cell clonal expansion that was low. The authors did not determine the antigen specificity of the expanded peripheral T cells.

Exclusion applied to patients with autoimmune disease history or systemic immunosuppression. Comments on this clone: Antigen unknown.

The CDR3 has 17 amino acids. Germline values: CDR1 MNHEY, CDR2 SMNVEV (reference sequence). The V and J ends lost 5 bases and 4 bases respectively, with 24 bases between them. Produced via immunoSEQ multiplex PCR; TCRdb's table is partial and in-frame only. Of roughly 23,000 clones detected, approximately 80% appear once; the ten largest clones hold over 20%. The clonotype originates from an adult with an advanced solid tumor such as melanoma, head and neck, liver or kidney cancer. V usage is TRBV27 and J usage is TRBJ2-7; D is possibly TRBD1 (5 bases). Specimen: CD4+ or CD8+ T cells sorted from blood, collected in a trial of the OX40 agonist ivuxolimab. CDR3 amino acids: CASSSRFQGVSLYEQYF. The DNA for the CDR3 is TGTGCCAGCAGTAGTCGCTTCCAGGGTGTCTCCCTATACGAGCAGTACTTC.